These T cell receptor beta chains were read from a single sample in a study of OX40 agonist ivuxolimab in advanced cancers. Sequencing was performed with immunoSEQ multiplex PCR; in TCRdb, only in-frame clones are kept and a portion is missing. Among roughly 76,000 clones, about 82% were seen once, and the ten largest hold 5% to 7%. The sequenced sample was CD4+ or CD8+ T cells sorted from blood, obtained in a trial of the OX40 agonist ivuxolimab. These receptors were taken from an adult with an advanced solid tumor such as melanoma, head and neck, liver or kidney cancer. The CDR3 runs from the conserved cysteine through the conserved F or W. Each record gives: D gene, V gene, J gene, clone size, CDR3 protein, CDR3 DNA. A D gene is named only where the DNA matches it firmly. Rows give clone size only sometimes, using once, few, many, or a class for an expanded clone.

d_gene: TRBD1; v_gene: TRBV4-3; j_gene: TRBJ1-2; abundance: -; CDR3aa: CASSQPRAGGGGYTF; CDR3nt: TGCGCCAGCAGCCAACCCCGGGCAGGGGGAGGTGGCTACACCTTC
d_gene: -; v_gene: TRBV15; j_gene: TRBJ2-5; abundance: -; CDR3aa: CATSSGTRETQYF; CDR3nt: TGTGCCACCAGCAGTGGGACAAGGGAGACCCAGTACTTC
d_gene: TRBD1; v_gene: TRBV5-4; j_gene: TRBJ2-7; abundance: -; CDR3aa: CASSSSGQGPYEQYF; CDR3nt: TGTGCCAGCAGCTCCTCTGGACAGGGCCCCTACGAGCAGTACTTC
d_gene: -; v_gene: TRBV5-1; j_gene: TRBJ2-5; abundance: -; CDR3aa: CASSLGTGGQETQYF; CDR3nt: TGCGCCAGCAGCTTGGGGACCGGTGGCCAAGAGACCCAGTACTTC
d_gene: TRBD2; v_gene: TRBV28; j_gene: TRBJ2-7; abundance: -; CDR3aa: CASSLGTSGNPEQYF; CDR3nt: TGTGCCAGCAGTTTAGGGACTAGCGGGAATCCCGAGCAGTACTTC
d_gene: -; v_gene: TRBV27; j_gene: TRBJ1-5; abundance: -; CDR3aa: CASSPQPGAVQPQHF; CDR3nt: TGTGCCAGCAGTCCCCAGCCAGGGGCGGTTCAGCCCCAGCATTTT
d_gene: TRBD1; v_gene: TRBV19; j_gene: TRBJ2-2; abundance: -; CDR3aa: CASSNGFGTVGYTGELFF; CDR3nt: TGTGCCAGTAGCAATGGGTTCGGGACAGTGGGGTACACCGGGGAGCTGTTTTTT
d_gene: -; v_gene: TRBV5-1; j_gene: TRBJ2-6; abundance: -; CDR3aa: CASSLAQTPSGANVLTF; CDR3nt: TGCGCCAGCAGCTTGGCCCAGACACCCTCAGGGGCCAACGTCCTGACTTTC
d_gene: TRBD1; v_gene: TRBV7-2; j_gene: TRBJ2-7; abundance: -; CDR3aa: CASSLSTGGGYEQYF; CDR3nt: TGTGCCAGCAGCTTATCGACAGGGGGCGGCTACGAGCAGTACTTC
d_gene: TRBD1; v_gene: TRBV6-5; j_gene: TRBJ1-5; abundance: once; CDR3aa: CASSPSQGYQPQHF; CDR3nt: TGTGCCAGCAGCCCGTCACAGGGGTATCAGCCCCAGCATTTT
d_gene: -; v_gene: TRBV7-8; j_gene: TRBJ2-3; abundance: -; CDR3aa: CASSWGEVLAQTDTQYF; CDR3nt: TGTGCCAGCAGTTGGGGTGAGGTTCTAGCACAAACAGATACGCAGTATTTT
d_gene: -; v_gene: TRBV4-2; j_gene: TRBJ2-1; abundance: -; CDR3aa: CASSPEASYNEQFF; CDR3nt: TGTGCCAGCAGCCCGGAAGCCTCCTACAATGAGCAGTTCTTC
d_gene: -; v_gene: TRBV28; j_gene: TRBJ2-1; abundance: -; CDR3aa: CASRSDTYNEQFF; CDR3nt: TGTGCCAGCAGATCTGATACATACAATGAGCAGTTCTTC
d_gene: -; v_gene: TRBV6-6; j_gene: TRBJ2-7; abundance: -; CDR3aa: CASRVALMAYEQYF; CDR3nt: TGTGCCAGCAGAGTAGCGCTTATGGCCTACGAGCAGTACTTC